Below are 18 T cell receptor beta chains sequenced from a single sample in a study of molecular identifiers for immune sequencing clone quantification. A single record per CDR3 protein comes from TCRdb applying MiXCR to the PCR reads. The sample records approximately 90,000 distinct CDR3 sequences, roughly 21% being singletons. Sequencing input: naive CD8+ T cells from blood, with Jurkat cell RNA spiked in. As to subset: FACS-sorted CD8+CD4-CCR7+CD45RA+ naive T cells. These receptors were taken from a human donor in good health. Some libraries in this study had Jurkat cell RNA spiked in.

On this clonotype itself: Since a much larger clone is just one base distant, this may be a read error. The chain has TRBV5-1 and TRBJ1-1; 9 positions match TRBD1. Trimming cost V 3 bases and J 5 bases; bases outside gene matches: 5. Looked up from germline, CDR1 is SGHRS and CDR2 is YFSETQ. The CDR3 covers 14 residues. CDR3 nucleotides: TGCGCCAGCAGCTCGGGACAGGGCCGAACTGAAGCTTTCTTT. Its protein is CASSSGQGRTEAFF.

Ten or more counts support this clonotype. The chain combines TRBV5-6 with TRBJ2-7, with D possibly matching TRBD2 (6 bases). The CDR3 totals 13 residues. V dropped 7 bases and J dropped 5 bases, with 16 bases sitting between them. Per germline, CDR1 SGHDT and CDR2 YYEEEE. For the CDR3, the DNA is TGTGCCAGCTCCCTCGGGGGTATGAACGAGCAGTACTTC. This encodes CASSLGGMNEQYF.

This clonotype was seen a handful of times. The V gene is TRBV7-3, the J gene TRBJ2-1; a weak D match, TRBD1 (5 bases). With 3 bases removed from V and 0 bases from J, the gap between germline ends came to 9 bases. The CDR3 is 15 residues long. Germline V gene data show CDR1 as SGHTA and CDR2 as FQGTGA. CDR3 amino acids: CASSFDRSSYNEQFF. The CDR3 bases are TGTGCCAGCAGCTTCGACAGAAGCTCCTACAATGAGCAGTTCTTC.

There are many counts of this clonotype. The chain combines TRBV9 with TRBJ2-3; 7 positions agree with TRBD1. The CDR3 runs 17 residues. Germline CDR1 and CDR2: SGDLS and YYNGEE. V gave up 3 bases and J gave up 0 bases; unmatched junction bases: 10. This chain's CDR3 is CASSARDRKTSTDTQYF. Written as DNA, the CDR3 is TGTGCCAGCAGCGCCCGGGACAGAAAAACTAGCACAGATACGCAGTATTTT. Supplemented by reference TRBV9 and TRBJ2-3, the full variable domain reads DSGVTQTPKHLITATGQRVTLRCSPRSGDLSVYWYQQSLDQGLQFLIQYYNGEERAKGNILERFSAQQFPDLHSELNLSSLELGDSALYFCASSARDRKTSTDTQYFGPGTRLTVL.

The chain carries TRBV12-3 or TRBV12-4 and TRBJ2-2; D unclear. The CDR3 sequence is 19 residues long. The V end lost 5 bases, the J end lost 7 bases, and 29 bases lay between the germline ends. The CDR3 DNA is TGTGCCAGCAGTCCTTCACCCCCTAGTGGGGATGGCAGGAGCGGGGAGCTGTTTTTT. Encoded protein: CASSPSPPSGDGRSGELFF.

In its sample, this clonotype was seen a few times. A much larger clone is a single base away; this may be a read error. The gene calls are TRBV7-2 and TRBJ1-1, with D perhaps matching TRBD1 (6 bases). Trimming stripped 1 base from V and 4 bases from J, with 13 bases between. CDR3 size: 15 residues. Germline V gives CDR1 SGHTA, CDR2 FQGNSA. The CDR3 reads CASSLGPTGGTEAFF. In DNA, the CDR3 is TGTGCCAGCAGCTTAGGACCGACAGGTGGCACTGAAGCTTTCTTT.

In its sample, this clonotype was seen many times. The CDR3 reads CASSQEEDVNSPLHF. CDR3 nucleotides: TGCGCCAGCAGCCAAGAAGAGGACGTGAATTCACCCCTCCACTTT. The gene calls are TRBV4-3 and TRBJ1-6; D unresolved. CDR1 is LGHNA and CDR2 is YSLEER in the germline V gene. CDR3 size: 15 residues. V lost 0 bases, J lost 7 bases, and 10 bases lay in between.

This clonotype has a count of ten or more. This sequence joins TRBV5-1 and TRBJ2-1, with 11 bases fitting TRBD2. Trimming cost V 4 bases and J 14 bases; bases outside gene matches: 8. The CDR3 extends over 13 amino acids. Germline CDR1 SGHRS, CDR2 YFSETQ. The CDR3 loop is CASSHTSGSDKFF. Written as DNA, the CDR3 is TGCGCCAGCAGCCATACTAGCGGGAGTGATAAGTTCTTC.

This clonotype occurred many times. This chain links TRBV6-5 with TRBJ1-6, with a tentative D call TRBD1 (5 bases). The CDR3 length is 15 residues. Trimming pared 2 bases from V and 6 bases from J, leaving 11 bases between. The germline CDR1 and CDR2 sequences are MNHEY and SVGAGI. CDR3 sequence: CASSYMAGPNSPLHF. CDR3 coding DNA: TGTGCCAGCAGTTACATGGCAGGGCCTAATTCACCCCTCCACTTT.

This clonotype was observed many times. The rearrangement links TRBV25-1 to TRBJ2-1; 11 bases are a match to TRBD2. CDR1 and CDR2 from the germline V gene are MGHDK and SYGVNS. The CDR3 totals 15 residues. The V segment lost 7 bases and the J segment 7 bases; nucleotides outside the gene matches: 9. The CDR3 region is CASKGLAGGPNEQFF. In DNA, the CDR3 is TGTGCCAGCAAGGGGCTAGCGGGAGGCCCGAATGAGCAGTTCTTC.

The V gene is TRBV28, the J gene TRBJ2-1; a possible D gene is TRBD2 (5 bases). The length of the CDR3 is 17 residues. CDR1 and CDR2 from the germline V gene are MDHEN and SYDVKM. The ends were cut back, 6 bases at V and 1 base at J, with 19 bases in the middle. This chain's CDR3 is CASSSPLRAESYNEQFF. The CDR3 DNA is TGTGCCAGCAGCTCCCCCCTGAGGGCAGAATCCTACAATGAGCAGTTCTTC.

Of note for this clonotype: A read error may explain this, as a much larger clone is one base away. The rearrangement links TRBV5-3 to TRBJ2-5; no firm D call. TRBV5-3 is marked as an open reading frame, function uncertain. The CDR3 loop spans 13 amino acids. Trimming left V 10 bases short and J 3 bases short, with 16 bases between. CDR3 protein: CAGSFLEEETQYF. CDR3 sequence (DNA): TGTGCCGGCAGCTTCTTAGAAGAAGAGACCCAGTACTTC.

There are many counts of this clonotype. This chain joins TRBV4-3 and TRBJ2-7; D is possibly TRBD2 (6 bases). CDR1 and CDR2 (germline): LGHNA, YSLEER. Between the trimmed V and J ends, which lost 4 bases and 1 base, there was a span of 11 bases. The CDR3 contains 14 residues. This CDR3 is CASSPSGGSYEQYF. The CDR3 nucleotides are TGCGCCAGCAGCCCCAGTGGGGGGTCCTACGAGCAGTACTTC.

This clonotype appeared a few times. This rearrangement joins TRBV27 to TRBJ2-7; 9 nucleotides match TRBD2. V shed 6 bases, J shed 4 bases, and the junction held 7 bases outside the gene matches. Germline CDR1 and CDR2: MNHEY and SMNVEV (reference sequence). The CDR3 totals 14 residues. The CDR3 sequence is CASSLAGTTYEQYF. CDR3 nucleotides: TGTGCCAGCAGCCTAGCGGGGACCACTTACGAGCAGTACTTC.

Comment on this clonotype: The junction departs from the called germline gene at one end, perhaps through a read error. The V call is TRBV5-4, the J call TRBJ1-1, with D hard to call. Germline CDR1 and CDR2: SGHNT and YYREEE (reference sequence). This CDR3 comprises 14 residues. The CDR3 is CTSSSQTVNTEAFF. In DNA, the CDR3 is TGTACCAGCAGCTCCCAGACGGTGAACACTGAAGCTTTCTTT.

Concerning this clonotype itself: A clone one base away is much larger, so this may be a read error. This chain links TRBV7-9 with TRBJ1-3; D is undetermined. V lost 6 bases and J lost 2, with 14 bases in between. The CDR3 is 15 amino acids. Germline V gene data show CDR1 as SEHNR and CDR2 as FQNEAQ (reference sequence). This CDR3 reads CASRSTEIPGNTIYF. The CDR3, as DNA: TGTGCCAGCAGGTCTACAGAGATCCCTGGAAACACCATATATTTT.

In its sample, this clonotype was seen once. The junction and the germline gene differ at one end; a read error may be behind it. In DNA, the CDR3 is TGTGCCAGCAGCTTAGCGCCGGGACTAGCGGGCCTCTCCCACAATGAGCAGTTCTTC. It specifies CASSLAPGLAGLSHNEQFF. The J gene is TRBJ2-1, the V gene TRBV7-9; TRBD2 aligns across 12 bases. This CDR3 has 19 amino acids. Per germline, CDR1 SEHNR and CDR2 FQNEAQ (reference sequence).

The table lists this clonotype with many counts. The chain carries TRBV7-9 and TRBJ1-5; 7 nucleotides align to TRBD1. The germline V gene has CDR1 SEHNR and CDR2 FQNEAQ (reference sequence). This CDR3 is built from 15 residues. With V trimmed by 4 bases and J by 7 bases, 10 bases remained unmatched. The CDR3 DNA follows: TGTGCCAGCAGCTACGACAGGGAGGGGTGGCAGCCCCAGCATTTT. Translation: CASSYDREGWQPQHF. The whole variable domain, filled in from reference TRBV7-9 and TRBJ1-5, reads DTGVSQNPRHKITKRGQNVTFRCDPISEHNRLYWYRQTLGQGPEFLTYFQNEAQLEKSRLLSDRFSAERPKGSFSTLEIQRTEQGDSAMYLCASSYDREGWQPQHFGDGTRLSIL.